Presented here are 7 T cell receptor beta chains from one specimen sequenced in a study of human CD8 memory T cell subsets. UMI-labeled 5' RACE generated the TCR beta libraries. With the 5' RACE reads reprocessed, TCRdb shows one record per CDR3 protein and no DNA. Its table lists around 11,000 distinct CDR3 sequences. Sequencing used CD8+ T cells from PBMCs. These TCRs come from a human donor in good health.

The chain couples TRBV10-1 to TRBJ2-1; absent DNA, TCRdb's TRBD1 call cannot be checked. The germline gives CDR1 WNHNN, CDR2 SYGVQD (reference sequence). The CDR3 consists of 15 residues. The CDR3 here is CASSAAGAPYNEQFF.

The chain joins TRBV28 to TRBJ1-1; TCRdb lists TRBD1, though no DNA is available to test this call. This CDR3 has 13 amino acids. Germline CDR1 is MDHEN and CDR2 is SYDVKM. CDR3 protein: CASRLGGNTEAFF.

This CDR3 reads CASSFIHGRRTDTQYF. The chain recombines TRBV5-1 with TRBJ2-3. In germline, CDR1 is SGHRS, CDR2 YFSETQ. This CDR3 is built from 16 residues.

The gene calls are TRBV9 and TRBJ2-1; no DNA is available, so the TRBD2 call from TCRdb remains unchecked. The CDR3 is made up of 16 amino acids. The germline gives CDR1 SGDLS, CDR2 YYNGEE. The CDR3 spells CASSVDGRAAYNEQFF.

CDR3 loop: CASSLVGSGGLETQYF. J is TRBJ2-5 and V is TRBV11-2; the D call from TCRdb, TRBD2, cannot be confirmed without DNA. Per the germline V gene, CDR1 is SGHAT and CDR2 is FQNNGV. This CDR3 contains 16 residues.

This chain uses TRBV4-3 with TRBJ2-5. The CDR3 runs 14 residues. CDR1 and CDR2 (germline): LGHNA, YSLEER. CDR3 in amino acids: CASSQELTQETQYF.

The CDR3 spells CATSDTRDIEETQYF. The chain carries TRBV24-1 and TRBJ2-5; lacking DNA, the TRBD1 call made by TCRdb goes unchecked. The germline gives CDR1 KGHDR, CDR2 SFDVKD. The CDR3 consists of 15 residues.